This T cell receptor (beta chain) was observed in a study of blood T cell repertoires in COVID-19. The method was immunoSEQ multiplex PCR; TCRdb's version includes in-frame clones alone and lacks a portion of them. The repertoire includes 250,000 to 300,000 clones, 86% of them detected once, and about 12% sits in the top ten. With 0 bases removed from V and 2 bases from J, the gap between germline ends came to 19 bases. The V gene's germline CDR1 is MNHEY and CDR2 SVGEGT. This CDR3 comprises 18 residues. This TCR was sampled from a woman under 40 with COVID-19, enrolled during active disease. V gene TRBV6-2 or TRBV6-3 combines with J gene TRBJ2-5, with D unclear. Sequencing used peripheral blood. As DNA, the CDR3 is TGTGCCAGCAGTTACTCAAATTCGGCTAGTCCCGGGCAAGAGACCCAGTACTTC. It codes for CASSYSNSASPGQETQYF.